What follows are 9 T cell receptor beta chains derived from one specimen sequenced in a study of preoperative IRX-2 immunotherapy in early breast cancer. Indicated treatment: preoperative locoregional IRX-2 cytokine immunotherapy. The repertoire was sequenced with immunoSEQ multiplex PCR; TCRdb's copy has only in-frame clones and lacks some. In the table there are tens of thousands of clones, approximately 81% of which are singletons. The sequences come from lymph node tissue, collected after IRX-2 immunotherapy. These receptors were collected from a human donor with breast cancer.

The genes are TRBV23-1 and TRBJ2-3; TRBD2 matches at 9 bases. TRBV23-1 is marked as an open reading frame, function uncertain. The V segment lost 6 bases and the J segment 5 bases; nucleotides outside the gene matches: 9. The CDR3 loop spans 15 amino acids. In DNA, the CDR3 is TGCGCCAGCAGCCAACAAGCGGGAGGTCTAGATACGCAGTATTTT. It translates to CASSQQAGGLDTQYF.

CDR3 bases: TGTGCCAGTAGCCGGTACATCTCTGGGGCCAACGTCCTGACTTTC. Its protein product is CASSRYISGANVLTF. The rearrangement links TRBV19 to TRBJ2-6; unclear D gene. From germline, CDR1 is LNHDA and CDR2 SQIVND (reference sequence). The CDR3 has 15 amino acids. Trimming took off 6 bases at V and 0 bases at J, with 9 bases between the two ends.

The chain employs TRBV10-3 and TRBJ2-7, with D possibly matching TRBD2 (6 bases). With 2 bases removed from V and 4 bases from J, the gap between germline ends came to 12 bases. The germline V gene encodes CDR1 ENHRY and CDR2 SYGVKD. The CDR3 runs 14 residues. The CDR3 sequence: CAISEPSGRYEQYF. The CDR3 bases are TGTGCCATCAGTGAGCCCAGTGGGAGGTACGAGCAGTACTTC.

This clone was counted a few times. The CDR3: CASSTAGATNEKLFF. In nucleotides, the CDR3 is TGTGCCAGCAGTACCGCAGGGGCAACTAATGAAAAACTGTTTTTT. The V gene is TRBV28, the J gene TRBJ1-4; D may be TRBD1 (6 bases). V was clipped by 5 bases and J by 0 bases, with 10 bases between them. The CDR3 consists of 15 residues. CDR1 is MDHEN, CDR2 SYDVKM, per germline.

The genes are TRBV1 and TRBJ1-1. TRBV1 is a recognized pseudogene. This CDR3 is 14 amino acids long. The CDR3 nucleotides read TGCGCCAGCAGCCAAGAGGAGGGGAACACTGAAGCTTTCTTT. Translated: CASSQEEGNTEAFF.

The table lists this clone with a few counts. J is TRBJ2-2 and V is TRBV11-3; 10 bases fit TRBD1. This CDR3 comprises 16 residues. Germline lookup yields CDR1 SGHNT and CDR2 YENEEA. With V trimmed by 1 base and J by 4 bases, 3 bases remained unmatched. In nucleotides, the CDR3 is TGTGCCAGCAGCTTAGTGGGACAGGGGACCACCGGGGAGCTGTTTTTT. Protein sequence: CASSLVGQGTTGELFF.

This CDR3 is CASSNLVAYEQYF. The CDR3 DNA follows: TGTGCCAGTAGTAACCTCGTTGCCTACGAGCAGTACTTC. The V gene is TRBV19, the J gene TRBJ2-7; D is unclear. Germline V gene sequence: CDR1 LNHDA, CDR2 SQIVND (reference sequence). The CDR3 has 13 residues. V was cut by 4 bases and J by 2 bases, with 9 bases left in between. The complete variable domain, with remaining parts taken from reference TRBV19 and TRBJ2-7, reads DGGITQSPKYLFRKEGQNVTLSCEQNLNHDAMYWYRQDPGQGLRLIYYSQIVNDFQKGDIAEGYSVSREKKESFPLTVTSAQKNPTAFYLCASSNLVAYEQYFGPGTRLTVT.

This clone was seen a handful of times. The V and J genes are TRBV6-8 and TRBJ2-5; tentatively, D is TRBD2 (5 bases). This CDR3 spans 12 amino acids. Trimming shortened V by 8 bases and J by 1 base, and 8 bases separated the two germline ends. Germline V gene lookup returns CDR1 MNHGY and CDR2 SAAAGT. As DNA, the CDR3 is TGTGCCAGCGGGAGTCTCCAAGAGACCCAGTACTTC. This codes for CASGSLQETQYF.

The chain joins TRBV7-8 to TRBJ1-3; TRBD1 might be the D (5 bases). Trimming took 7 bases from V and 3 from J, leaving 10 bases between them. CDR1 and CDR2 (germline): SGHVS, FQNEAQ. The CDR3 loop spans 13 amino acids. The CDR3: CASTLGDGNTIYF. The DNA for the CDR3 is TGTGCCAGCACCCTGGGGGATGGAAACACCATATATTTT. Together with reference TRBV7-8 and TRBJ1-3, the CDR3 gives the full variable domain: GAGVSQSPRYKVAKRGQDVALRCDPISGHVSLFWYQQALGQGPEFLTYFQNEAQLDKSGLPSDRFFAERPEGSVSTLKIQRTQQEDSAVYLCASTLGDGNTIYFGEGSWLTVV.